This T cell receptor (beta chain) was captured in a study of tumor-infiltrating lymphocytes in primary liver carcinoma. This CDR3 contains 13 residues. V lost 5 bases and J 14 bases, leaving 21 bases between the germline ends. The germline gives CDR1 SGHAT, CDR2 FQNNGV. The study co-extracted DNA and RNA from about 19-30 mg of unsorted bulk tissue. Researchers generated TCR beta cDNA from 500 ng of total RNA, relying on a constant-region primer. Three nested multiplex PCR rounds, a slightly modified ARM-PCR method, built the TCR beta libraries. The first two PCR rounds, around 11 cycles each, used TRBV1-TRBV30 forward primers and a C-beta reverse primer. From the multiplex PCR reads, TCRdb called clonotypes with MiXCR, one entry per CDR3 protein. The sample holds over 100,000 distinct CDR3 sequences, approximately 71% seen once.

The TCR was taken from a woman in her sixties or seventies with primary liver carcinoma and hepatitis B virus infection. Material: tumor-adjacent normal liver tissue. This chain links TRBV11-2 with TRBJ1-1; unclear D gene. In DNA, the CDR3 is TGTGCCAGCAGCCTCGGGGTGAACACTGGAGCCTTCTTT. It translates to CASSLGVNTGAFF.